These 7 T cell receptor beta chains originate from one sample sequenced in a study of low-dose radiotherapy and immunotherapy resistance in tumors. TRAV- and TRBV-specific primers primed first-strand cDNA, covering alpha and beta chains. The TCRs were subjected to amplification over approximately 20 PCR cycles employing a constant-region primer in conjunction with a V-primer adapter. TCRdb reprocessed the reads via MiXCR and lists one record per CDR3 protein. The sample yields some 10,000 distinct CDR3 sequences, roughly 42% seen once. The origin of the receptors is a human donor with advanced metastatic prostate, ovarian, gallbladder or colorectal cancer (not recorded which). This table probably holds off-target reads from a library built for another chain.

CDR3 amino acids: CASGSLAGNEQFF. The CDR3 DNA reads TGTGCCAGCGGGTCCCTAGCCGGGAATGAGCAGTTCTTC. The rearrangement joins TRBV2 to TRBJ2-1; possibly TRBD2 for D (5 bases). Germline CDR1 SNHLY, CDR2 FYNNEI. This CDR3 spans 13 amino acids. Trimming pared 8 bases from V and 7 bases from J, leaving 15 bases between.

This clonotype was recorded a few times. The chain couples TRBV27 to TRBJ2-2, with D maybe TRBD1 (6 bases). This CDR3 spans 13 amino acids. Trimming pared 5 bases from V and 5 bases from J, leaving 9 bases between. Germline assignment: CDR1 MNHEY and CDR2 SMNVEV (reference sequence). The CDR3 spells CASSPGVTGELFF. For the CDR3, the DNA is TGTGCCAGCAGTCCAGGGGTAACCGGGGAGCTGTTTTTT.

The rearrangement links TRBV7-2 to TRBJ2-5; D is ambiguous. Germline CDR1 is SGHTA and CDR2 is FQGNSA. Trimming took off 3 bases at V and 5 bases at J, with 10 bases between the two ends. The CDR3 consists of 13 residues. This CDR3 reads CASSLGLGETQYF. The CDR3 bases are TGTGCCAGCAGCTTGGGCTTAGGGGAGACCCAGTACTTC.

The CDR3 nucleotides read TGTGCCAGCAGTCTTGGACAGGGAACTGAAGCTTTCTTT. The encoded protein is CASSLGQGTEAFF. The V gene is TRBV6-4, the J gene TRBJ1-1; 8 bases match TRBD1. The trim removed 5 bases at V and 5 bases at J, leaving 4 bases unmatched. The CDR3 spans 13 residues. Germline loops: CDR1 MRHNA, CDR2 SNTAGT.

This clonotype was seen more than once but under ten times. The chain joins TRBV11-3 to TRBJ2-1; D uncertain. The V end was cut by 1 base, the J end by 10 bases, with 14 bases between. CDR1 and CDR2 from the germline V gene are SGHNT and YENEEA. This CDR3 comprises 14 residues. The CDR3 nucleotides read TGTGCCAGCAGCTTAGGACCTCTACGGCTCGAGCAGTTCTTC. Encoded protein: CASSLGPLRLEQFF.

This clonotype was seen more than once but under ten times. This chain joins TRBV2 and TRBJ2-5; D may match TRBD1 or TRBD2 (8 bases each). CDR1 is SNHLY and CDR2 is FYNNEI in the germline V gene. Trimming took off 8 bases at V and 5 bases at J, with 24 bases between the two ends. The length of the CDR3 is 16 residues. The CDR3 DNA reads TGTGCCAGCTCCTATCGGGGGGGCAGGGGGCAGGAGACCCAGTACTTC. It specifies CASSYRGGRGQETQYF.

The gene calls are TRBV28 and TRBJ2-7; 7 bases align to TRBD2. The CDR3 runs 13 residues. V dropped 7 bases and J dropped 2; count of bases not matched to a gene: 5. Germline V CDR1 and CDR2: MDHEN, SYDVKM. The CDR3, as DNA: TGTGCCAGCATCGCTAGCGGAACCTACGAGCAGTACTTC. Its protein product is CASIASGTYEQYF.